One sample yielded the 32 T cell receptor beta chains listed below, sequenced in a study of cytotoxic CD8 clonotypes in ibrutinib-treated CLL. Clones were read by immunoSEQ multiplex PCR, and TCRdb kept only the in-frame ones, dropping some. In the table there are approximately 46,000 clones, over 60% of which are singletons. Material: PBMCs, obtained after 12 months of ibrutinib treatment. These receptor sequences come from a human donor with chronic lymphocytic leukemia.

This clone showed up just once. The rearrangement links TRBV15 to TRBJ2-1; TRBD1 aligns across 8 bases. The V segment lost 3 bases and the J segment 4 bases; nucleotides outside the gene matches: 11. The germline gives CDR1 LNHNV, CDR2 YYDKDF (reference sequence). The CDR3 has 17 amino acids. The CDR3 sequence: CATSRGIGQGLYNEQFF. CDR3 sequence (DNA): TGTGCCACCAGCAGGGGGATAGGACAGGGTCTATACAATGAGCAGTTCTTC. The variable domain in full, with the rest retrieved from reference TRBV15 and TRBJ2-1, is DAMVIQNPRYQVTQFGKPVTLSCSQTLNHNVMYWYQQKSSQAPKLLFHYYDKDFNNEADTPDNFQSRRPNTSFCFLDIRSPGLGDTAMYLCATSRGIGQGLYNEQFFGPGTRLTVL.

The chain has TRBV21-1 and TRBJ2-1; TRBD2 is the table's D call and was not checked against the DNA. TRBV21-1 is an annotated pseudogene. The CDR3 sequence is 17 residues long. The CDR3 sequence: CASSIPTGTSGYNEQFF. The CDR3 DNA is TGTGCCAGCAGCATACCTACCGGGACTAGCGGATACAATGAGCAGTTCTTC.

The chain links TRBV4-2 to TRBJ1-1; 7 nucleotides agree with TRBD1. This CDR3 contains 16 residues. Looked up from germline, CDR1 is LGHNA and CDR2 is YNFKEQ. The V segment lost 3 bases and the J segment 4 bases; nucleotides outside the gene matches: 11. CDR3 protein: CASSQNVQGQGTEAFF. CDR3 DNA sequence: TGTGCCAGCAGCCAGAACGTACAGGGGCAGGGCACTGAAGCTTTCTTT.

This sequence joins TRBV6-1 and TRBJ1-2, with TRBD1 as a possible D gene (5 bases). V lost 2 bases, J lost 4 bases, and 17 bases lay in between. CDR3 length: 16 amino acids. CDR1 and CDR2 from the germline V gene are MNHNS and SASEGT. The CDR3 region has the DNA TGTGCCAGCAGTGAAATCTTAACAATCGGGGGCTATGGCTACACCTTC. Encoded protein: CASSEILTIGGYGYTF.

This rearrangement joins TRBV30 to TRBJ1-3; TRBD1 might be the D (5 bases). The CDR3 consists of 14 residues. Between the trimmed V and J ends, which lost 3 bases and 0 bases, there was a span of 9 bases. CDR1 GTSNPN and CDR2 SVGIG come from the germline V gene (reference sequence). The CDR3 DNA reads TGTGCCTGGAGACAGGATTCCTCTGGAAACACCATATATTTT. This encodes CAWRQDSSGNTIYF.

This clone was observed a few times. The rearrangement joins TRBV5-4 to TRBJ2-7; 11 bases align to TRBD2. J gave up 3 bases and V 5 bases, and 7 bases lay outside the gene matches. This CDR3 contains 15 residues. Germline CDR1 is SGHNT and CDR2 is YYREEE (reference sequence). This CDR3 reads CASRSGTSGNYEQYF. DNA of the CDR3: TGTGCCAGCAGGTCGGGGACTAGCGGAAACTACGAGCAGTACTTC.

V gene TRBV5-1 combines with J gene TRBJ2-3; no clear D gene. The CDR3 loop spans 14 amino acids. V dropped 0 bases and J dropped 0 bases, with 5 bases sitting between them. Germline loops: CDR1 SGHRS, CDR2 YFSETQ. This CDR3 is CASSLVPSTDTQYF. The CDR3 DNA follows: TGCGCCAGCAGCTTGGTACCTAGCACAGATACGCAGTATTTT.

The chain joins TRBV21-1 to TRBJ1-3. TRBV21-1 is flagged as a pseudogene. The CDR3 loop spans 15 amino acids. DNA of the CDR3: TGTGCCAGCAGCAAAAACATGAGCTCTGGAAACACCATATATTTT. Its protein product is CASSKNMSSGNTIYF.

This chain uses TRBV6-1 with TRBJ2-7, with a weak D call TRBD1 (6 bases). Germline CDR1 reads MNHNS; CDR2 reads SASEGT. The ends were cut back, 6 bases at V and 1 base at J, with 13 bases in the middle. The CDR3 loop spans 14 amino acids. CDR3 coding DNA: TGTGCCAGCAGGACTACAGGGAATTCCTACGAGCAGTACTTC. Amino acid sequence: CASRTTGNSYEQYF.

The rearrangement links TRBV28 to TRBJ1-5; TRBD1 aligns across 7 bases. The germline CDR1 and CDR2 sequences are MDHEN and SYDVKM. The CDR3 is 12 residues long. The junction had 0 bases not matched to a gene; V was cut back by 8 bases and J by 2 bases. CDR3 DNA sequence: TGTGCCAGCGACAGGGGCAATCAGCCCCAGCATTTT. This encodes CASDRGNQPQHF.

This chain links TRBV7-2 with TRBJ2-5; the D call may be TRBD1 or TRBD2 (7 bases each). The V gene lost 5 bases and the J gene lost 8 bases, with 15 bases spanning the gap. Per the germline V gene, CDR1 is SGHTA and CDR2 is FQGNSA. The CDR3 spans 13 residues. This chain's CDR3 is CASSPGGERTQYF. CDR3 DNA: TGTGCCAGCAGCCCAGGGGGGGAGAGAACCCAGTACTTC. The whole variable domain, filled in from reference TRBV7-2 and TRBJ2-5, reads GAGVSQSPSNKVTEKGKDVELRCDPISGHTALYWYRQSLGQGLEFLIYFQGNSAPDKSGLPSDRFSAERTGGSVSTLTIQRTQQEDSAVYLCASSPGGERTQYFGPGTRLLVL.

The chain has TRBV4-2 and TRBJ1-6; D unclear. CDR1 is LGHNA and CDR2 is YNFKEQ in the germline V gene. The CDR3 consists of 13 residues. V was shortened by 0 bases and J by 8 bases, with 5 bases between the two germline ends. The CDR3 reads CASSQDVDSPLHF. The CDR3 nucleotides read TGTGCCAGCAGCCAAGATGTCGATTCACCCCTCCACTTT.

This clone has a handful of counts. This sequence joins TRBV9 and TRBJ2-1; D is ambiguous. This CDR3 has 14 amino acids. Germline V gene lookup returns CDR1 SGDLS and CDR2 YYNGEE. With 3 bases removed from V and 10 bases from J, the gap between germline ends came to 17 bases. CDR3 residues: CASSERTNNDEQFF. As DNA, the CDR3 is TGTGCCAGCAGCGAAAGGACCAACAATGACGAGCAGTTCTTC.

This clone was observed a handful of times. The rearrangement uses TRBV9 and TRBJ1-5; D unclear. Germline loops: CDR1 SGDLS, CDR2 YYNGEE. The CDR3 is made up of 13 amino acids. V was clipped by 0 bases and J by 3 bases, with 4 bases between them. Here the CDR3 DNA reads TGTGCCAGCAGCGTAGCGTTCAATCAGCCCCAGCATTTT. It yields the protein CASSVAFNQPQHF.

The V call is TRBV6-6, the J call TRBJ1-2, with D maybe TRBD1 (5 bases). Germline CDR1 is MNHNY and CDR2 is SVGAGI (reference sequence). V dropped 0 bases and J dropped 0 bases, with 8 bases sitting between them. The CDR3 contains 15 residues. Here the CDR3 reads CASSYSGRANYGYTF. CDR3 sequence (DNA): TGTGCCAGCAGTTACTCGGGACGAGCTAACTATGGCTACACCTTC.

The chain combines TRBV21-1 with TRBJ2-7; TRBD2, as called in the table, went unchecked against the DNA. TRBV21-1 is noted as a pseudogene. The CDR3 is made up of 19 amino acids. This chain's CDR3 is CASSKELAGQLPSGEEQYF. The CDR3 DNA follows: TGTGCCAGCAGCAAAGAACTAGCGGGTCAACTCCCCTCGGGTGAGGAGCAGTACTTC.

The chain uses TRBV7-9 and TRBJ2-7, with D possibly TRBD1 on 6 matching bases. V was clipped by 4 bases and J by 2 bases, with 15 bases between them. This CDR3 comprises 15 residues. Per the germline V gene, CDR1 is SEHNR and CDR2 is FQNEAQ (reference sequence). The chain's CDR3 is CASSSVGQLTYEQYF. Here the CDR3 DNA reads TGTGCCAGCAGCTCGGTCGGACAGCTTACCTACGAGCAGTACTTC.

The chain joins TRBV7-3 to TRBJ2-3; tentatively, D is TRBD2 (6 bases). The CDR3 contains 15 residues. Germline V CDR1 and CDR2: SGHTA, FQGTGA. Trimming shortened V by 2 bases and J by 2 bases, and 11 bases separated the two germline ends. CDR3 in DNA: TGTGCCAGCAGCTTAGGAGGGTCATACACAGATACGCAGTATTTT. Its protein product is CASSLGGSYTDTQYF. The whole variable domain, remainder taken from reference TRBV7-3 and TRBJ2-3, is GAGVSQTPSNKVTEKGKYVELRCDPISGHTALYWYRQSLGQGPEFLIYFQGTGAADDSGLPNDRFFAVRPEGSVSTLKIQRTERGDSAVYLCASSLGGSYTDTQYFGPGTRLTVL.

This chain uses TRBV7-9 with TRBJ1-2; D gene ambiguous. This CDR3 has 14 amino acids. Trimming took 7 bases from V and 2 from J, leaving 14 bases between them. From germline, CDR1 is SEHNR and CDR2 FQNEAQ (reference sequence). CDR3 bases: TGTGCCAGCACCTTCAGCGGGCGGAACTATGGCTACACCTTC. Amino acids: CASTFSGRNYGYTF.

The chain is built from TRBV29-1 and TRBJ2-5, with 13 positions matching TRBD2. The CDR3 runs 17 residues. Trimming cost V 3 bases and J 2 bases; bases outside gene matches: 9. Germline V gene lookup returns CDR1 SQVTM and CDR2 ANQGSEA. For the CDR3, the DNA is TGCAGCGTTGAGGGTGCAGAGGGACTAGCGGGGCAAGAGACCCAGTACTTC. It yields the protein CSVEGAEGLAGQETQYF.

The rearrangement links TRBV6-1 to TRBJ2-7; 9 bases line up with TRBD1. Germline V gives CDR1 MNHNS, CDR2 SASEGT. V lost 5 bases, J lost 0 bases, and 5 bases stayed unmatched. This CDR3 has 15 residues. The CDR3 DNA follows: TGTGCCAGCAGTCCCGGGACAGGGCTCTCCTACGAGCAGTACTTC. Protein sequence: CASSPGTGLSYEQYF.

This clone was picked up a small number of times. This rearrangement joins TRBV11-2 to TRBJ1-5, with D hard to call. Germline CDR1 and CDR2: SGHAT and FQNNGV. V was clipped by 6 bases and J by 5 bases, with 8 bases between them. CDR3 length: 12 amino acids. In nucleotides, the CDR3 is TGTGCCAGCAGGATGGGCGATCAGCCCCAGCATTTT. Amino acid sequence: CASRMGDQPQHF.

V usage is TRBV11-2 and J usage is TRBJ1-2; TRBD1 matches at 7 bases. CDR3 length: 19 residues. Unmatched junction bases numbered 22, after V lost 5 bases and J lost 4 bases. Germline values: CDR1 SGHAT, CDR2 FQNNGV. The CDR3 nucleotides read TGTGCCAGCAGCCCACGCGGGACAGCCTATGCCGCGGTGGGCTATGGCTACACCTTC. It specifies CASSPRGTAYAAVGYGYTF. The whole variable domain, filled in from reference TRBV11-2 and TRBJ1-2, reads EAGVAQSPRYKIIEKRQSVAFWCNPISGHATLYWYQQILGQGPKLLIQFQNNGVVDDSQLPKDRFSAERLKGVDSTLKIQPAKLEDSAVYLCASSPRGTAYAAVGYGYTFGSGTRLTVV.

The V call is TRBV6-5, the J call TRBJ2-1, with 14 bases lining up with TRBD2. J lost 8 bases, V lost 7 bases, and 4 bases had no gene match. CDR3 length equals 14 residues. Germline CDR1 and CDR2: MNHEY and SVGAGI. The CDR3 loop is CASNPGLAGDEQFF. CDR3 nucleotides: TGTGCCAGCAATCCGGGACTAGCGGGAGATGAGCAGTTCTTC.

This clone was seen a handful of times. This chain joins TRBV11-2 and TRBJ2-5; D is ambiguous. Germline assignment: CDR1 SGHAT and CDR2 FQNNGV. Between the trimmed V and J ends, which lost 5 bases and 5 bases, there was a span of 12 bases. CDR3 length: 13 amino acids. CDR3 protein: CASSPSSVETQYF. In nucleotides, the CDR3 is TGTGCCAGCAGCCCCTCGAGTGTGGAGACCCAGTACTTC.

The CDR3 DNA sequence: TGTGCCAGCAGCCCCCGATTTACTGAAGCTTTCTTT. It encodes CASSPRFTEAFF. The V gene is TRBV9, the J gene TRBJ1-1; D gene ambiguous. Germline V CDR1 and CDR2: SGDLS, YYNGEE. The CDR3 runs 12 residues. Trimming shortened V by 4 bases and J by 5 bases, and 9 bases separated the two germline ends.

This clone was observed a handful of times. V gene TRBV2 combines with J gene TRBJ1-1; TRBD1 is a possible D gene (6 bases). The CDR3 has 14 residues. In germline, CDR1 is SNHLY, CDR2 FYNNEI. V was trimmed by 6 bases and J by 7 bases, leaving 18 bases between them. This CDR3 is CASRQQGSQSEAFF. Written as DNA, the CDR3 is TGTGCCAGCAGACAACAGGGCAGCCAGAGTGAAGCTTTCTTT.

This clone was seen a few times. The CDR3: CAWSAGYGLAGGRETQYF. The CDR3 region has the DNA TGTGCCTGGAGTGCCGGATACGGACTAGCGGGAGGAAGGGAGACCCAGTACTTC. The chain carries TRBV30 and TRBJ2-5; 14 bases are shared with TRBD2. The V gene's germline CDR1 is GTSNPN and CDR2 SVGIG (reference sequence). CDR3 size: 18 residues. V trimming: 1 base; J trimming: 5 bases; junction bases outside the gene matches: 12.

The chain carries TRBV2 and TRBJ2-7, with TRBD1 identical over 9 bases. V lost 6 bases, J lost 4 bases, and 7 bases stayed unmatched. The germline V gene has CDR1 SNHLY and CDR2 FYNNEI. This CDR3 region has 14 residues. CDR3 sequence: CASRNGDRVYEQYF. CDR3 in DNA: TGTGCCAGCAGAAACGGGGACAGGGTGTACGAGCAGTACTTC.

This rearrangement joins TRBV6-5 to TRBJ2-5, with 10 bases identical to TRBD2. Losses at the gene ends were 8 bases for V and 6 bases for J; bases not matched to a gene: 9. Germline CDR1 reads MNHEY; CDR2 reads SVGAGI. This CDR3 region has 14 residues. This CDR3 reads CASLPSGSGQTQYF. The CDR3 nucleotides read TGTGCCAGCCTACCTAGCGGGAGCGGACAGACCCAGTACTTC.

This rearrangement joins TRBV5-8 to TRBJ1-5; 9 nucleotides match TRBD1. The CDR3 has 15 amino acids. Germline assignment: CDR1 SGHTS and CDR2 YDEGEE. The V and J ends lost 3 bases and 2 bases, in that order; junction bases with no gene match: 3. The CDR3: CASSYRDRGNQPQHF. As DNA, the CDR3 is TGTGCCAGCAGCTACCGGGACAGGGGCAATCAGCCCCAGCATTTT.

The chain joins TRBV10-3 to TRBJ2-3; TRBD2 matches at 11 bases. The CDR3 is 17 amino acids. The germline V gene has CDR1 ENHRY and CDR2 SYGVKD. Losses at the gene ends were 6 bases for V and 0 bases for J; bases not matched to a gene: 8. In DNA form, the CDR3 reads TGTGCCATCAGCGATAGACTAGCGGGAACTAGCACAGATACGCAGTATTTT. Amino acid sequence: CAISDRLAGTSTDTQYF.